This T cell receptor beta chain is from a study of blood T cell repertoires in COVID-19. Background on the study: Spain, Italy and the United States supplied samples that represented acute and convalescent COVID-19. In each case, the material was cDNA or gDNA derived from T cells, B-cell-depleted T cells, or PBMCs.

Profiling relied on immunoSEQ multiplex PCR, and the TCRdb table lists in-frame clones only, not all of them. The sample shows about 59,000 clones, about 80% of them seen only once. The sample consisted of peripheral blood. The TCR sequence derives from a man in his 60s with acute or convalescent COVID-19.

The CDR3 spells CASRTSGSGSYEQYF. The CDR3 region has the DNA TGTGCCAGCAGGACTAGCGGGAGTGGATCCTACGAGCAGTACTTC. The J gene is TRBJ2-7, the V gene TRBV28; 12 positions match TRBD2. The V gene's germline CDR1 is MDHEN and CDR2 SYDVKM. With 6 bases clipped from V and 1 base from J, the junction kept 4 bases outside the gene matches. CDR3 length: 15 residues.